This TCR beta chain was profiled in a study of T cells in Graves' hyperthyroidism and ophthalmopathy. The study's findings and limits: The blood repertoire included most of the expanded thyroid clonotypes above 0.001.

CDR1 and CDR2 from the germline V gene are MGHRA and YSYEKL. The CDR3 loop spans 18 amino acids. Researchers amplified the TCR beta CDR3 regions from RNA transcripts. HTBI primers were employed in a first-round RT-PCR of the TCR CDR3. A single record per CDR3 protein comes from TCRdb applying MiXCR to the multiplex PCR reads. The sample includes hundreds of thousands of distinct CDR3 sequences, about 22% seen only once; the top ten take about half. Details on this clonotype: Its antigen remains unknown. A junction end diverges from the germline sequence, so it may reflect a read error.

This clonotype was sampled from a woman in her 70s with Graves' ophthalmopathy. The J gene is TRBJ2-4, the V gene TRBV4-1; 7 bases are shared with TRBD2. The sequenced sample consisted of blood. The CDR3 sequence: CASSQVSASGLAKNIQYF. The DNA for the CDR3 is TGTGCCAGCAGCCAAGTTTCGGCTAGCGGTCTAGCCAAAAACATTCAGTACTTC.